This T cell receptor beta chain is from a study of technical replicates of blood from several donors. Generated by immunoSEQ multiplex PCR, the TCRdb table keeps only in-frame clones and is missing some. Among some 77,000 clones listed, around 90% were seen once. Germline V gene lookup returns CDR1 MNHNS and CDR2 SASEGT. The CDR3 has 13 amino acids. Trimming stripped 7 bases from V and 0 bases from J, with 4 bases between. The V and J genes are TRBV6-1 and TRBJ2-6; D ambiguous. This receptor was obtained from a human donor in good health. Material for sequencing was T cells isolated from PBMCs. CDR3 nucleotide sequence: TGTGCCAGCACCGGCTCTGGGGCCAACGTCCTGACTTTC. Protein product: CASTGSGANVLTF.